This paragraph covers one TCR beta chain sequence. What it binds is unknown. This entry comes from a study of CD8 T cells in ankylosing spondylitis. Overall study findings and caveats: Disease-linked clones bore a CD8+ phenotype, appearing relatively rarely in peripheral blood. Blood from ankylosing spondylitis patients appeared to carry a characteristic roughly 8-variant TCR beta motif.

Quantitative 5'-RACE was performed with molecular barcodes, and it yielded the TCR beta libraries. Each CDR3 protein gets one entry after TCRdb re-called the 5' RACE reads with MiXCR. The top ten clones hold roughly an eighth of a sample with fewer than 130,000 distinct CDR3 sequences, around 24% of them seen once. Sequenced input: synovial fluid, either unsorted or a sorted T cell fraction (not recorded which). The TCR was taken from a male donor with ankylosing spondylitis.

Written as DNA, the CDR3 is TGTGCCAGCAGTGAATTCTCTGGAGGCTCAGCTTTCTTT. Its protein product is CASSEFSGGSAFF. V is TRBV25-1 and J is TRBJ1-1; D unresolved. The germline V gene encodes CDR1 MGHDK and CDR2 SYGVNS. The CDR3 has 13 amino acids. The V end was cut by 1 base, the J end by 10 bases, with 13 bases between.